This T cell receptor beta chain comes out of a study of control samples from healthy donors and cancer patients. Note on this clone: This CDR3 is also generated by other DNA sequences in the sample.

Produced via immunoSEQ multiplex PCR; TCRdb's table is partial and in-frame only. This table has 100,000 to 110,000 clones, roughly 90% appearing once. The CDR3 runs to 13 residues. The germline V and J ends were trimmed by 2 bases and 2 bases, with 6 bases remaining between them. Germline V lookup: CDR1 SGHNT, CDR2 YENEEA. The TCR was taken from a woman aged 45-60 years in good health. This rearrangement joins TRBV11-3 to TRBJ1-1, with D unresolved. The specimen was blood. Here the CDR3 DNA reads TGTGCCAGCAGCTTAAGGTTTAACACTGAAGCTTTCTTT. It encodes CASSLRFNTEAFF.